The 19 T cell receptor beta chains in this list originate from one sample, sequenced in a study of T cells in Graves' hyperthyroidism and ophthalmopathy. TCR beta CDR3 regions were amplified from RNA transcripts. HTBI primers were employed in a first-round RT-PCR of the TCR CDR3. TCRdb redid the calling of the multiplex PCR reads with MiXCR, one entry per CDR3 protein. The sample carries a few hundred thousand distinct CDR3 sequences, roughly 46% recorded once. Sequencing was done on a sample of peripheral blood or thyroid tissue (not recorded which). All receptors derive from a woman younger than 35 with Graves' hyperthyroidism.

The chain has TRBV2 and TRBJ2-5; weak D call: TRBD2 (5 bases). This CDR3 spans 14 amino acids. Germline V gene data show CDR1 as SNHLY and CDR2 as FYNNEI. The germline V and J ends were trimmed by 8 bases and 2 bases, with 15 bases remaining between them. The CDR3 DNA reads TGTGCCAGCTGGTGGCGGGTAGGGCAAGAGACCCAGTACTTC. Protein product: CASWWRVGQETQYF.

This clonotype showed up many times. V gene TRBV25-1 combines with J gene TRBJ2-5; TRBD2 matches 9 bases. With 5 bases clipped from V and 2 bases from J, the junction kept 6 bases outside the gene matches. The CDR3 is made up of 15 amino acids. Germline CDR1 and CDR2: MGHDK and SYGVNS. The CDR3 DNA reads TGTGCCAGCAGTCCCTTGACTAGCGGACAAGAGACCCAGTACTTC. Its translation: CASSPLTSGQETQYF.

The chain is built from TRBV15 and TRBJ1-2; a possible D gene is TRBD1 (6 bases). The V gene's germline CDR1 is LNHNV and CDR2 YYDKDF (reference sequence). This CDR3 spans 13 amino acids. Trimming pared 1 base from V and 6 bases from J, leaving 9 bases between. The CDR3 here is CATSRAGVDGYTF. DNA of the CDR3: TGTGCCACCAGCAGAGCAGGGGTCGATGGCTACACCTTC.

This clonotype was seen at least ten times. The CDR3 bases are TGTGCCAGCAGCTTAAATTCGCTCTCTGGGGCCAACGTCCTGACTTTC. Its translation: CASSLNSLSGANVLTF. V gene TRBV7-3 combines with J gene TRBJ2-6, with unresolved D. Germline CDR1 SGHTA, CDR2 FQGTGA. V gave up 1 base and J gave up 0 bases, with 7 bases separating them. The CDR3 is 16 amino acids.

This clonotype occurred a few times. As DNA, the CDR3 is TGTGCCAGCAGAGGTAGGACAGGGACCTCCTACGAGCAGTACTTC. Translating gives CASRGRTGTSYEQYF. The rearrangement links TRBV2 to TRBJ2-7; 8 positions agree with TRBD1. The CDR3 length is 15 residues. V shed 6 bases and J 0 bases; nucleotides not matched to a gene: 7. Germline CDR1 and CDR2: SNHLY and FYNNEI. Complete variable domain (other parts from reference TRBV2 and TRBJ2-7): EPEVTQTPSHQVTQMGQEVILRCVPISNHLYFYWYRQILGQKVEFLVSFYNNEISEKSEIFDDQFSVERPDGSNFTLKIRSTKLEDSAMYFCASRGRTGTSYEQYFGPGTRLTVT.

This clonotype appeared once. The J gene is TRBJ1-2, the V gene TRBV20-1, with unresolved D. The V and J ends lost 1 base and 5 bases respectively, with 11 bases between them. This CDR3 has 13 amino acids. Germline CDR1 DFQATT, CDR2 SNEGSKA (reference sequence). The CDR3, as DNA: TGCAGTGCTAGAGGAGAGGCGTGGTATGGCTACACCTTC. Its protein product is CSARGEAWYGYTF.

V is TRBV5-1 and J is TRBJ2-7, with D maybe TRBD2 (6 bases). V was trimmed by 4 bases and J by 6 bases, leaving 14 bases between them. Germline CDR1 reads SGHRS; CDR2 reads YFSETQ. The CDR3 totals 13 residues. CDR3 nucleotides: TGCGCCAGCAGCCGGGGGTCCGGTATCGAGCAGTACTTC. Translation gives CASSRGSGIEQYF.

As regards this clonotype: This clone may be a read error of a much larger clone one base away. The V and J genes are TRBV7-9 and TRBJ1-4, with a weak D call TRBD1 (5 bases). The CDR3 totals 15 residues. Germline CDR1 and CDR2: SEHNR and FQNEAQ (reference sequence). V was trimmed by 5 bases and J by 9 bases, leaving 19 bases between them. The CDR3 spells CASSTGAGPGKKLFF. In DNA, the CDR3 is TGTGCCAGCAGCACAGGAGCGGGGCCTGGGAAAAAACTGTTTTTT. The full variable domain, with the rest looked up from reference TRBV7-9 and TRBJ1-4, is DTGVSQNPRHKITKRGQNVTFRCDPISEHNRLYWYRQTLGQGPEFLTYFQNEAQLEKSRLLSDRFSAERPKGSFSTLEIQRTEQGDSAMYLCASSTGAGPGKKLFFGSGTQLSVL.

The CDR3 bases are TGTGCCTGGGCCCGGACAGGGACGAATCAGCCCCAGCATTTT. Amino acids: CAWARTGTNQPQHF. This chain links TRBV30 with TRBJ1-5, with 8 bases that match TRBD1. This CDR3 contains 14 residues. Germline V CDR1 and CDR2: GTSNPN, SVGIG (reference sequence). The junction had 7 bases not matched to a gene; V was cut back by 5 bases and J by 4 bases.

This clonotype was seen only a few times. V usage is TRBV7-6 and J usage is TRBJ2-7; 7 bases are a match to TRBD2. Trimming took 8 bases from V and 2 from J; bases not matched to a gene: 3. The CDR3 is 12 residues long. Germline values: CDR1 SGHVS, CDR2 FNYEAQ. CDR3 region: CASPSGAYEQYF. CDR3 bases: TGTGCCAGCCCTAGCGGAGCCTACGAGCAGTACTTC.

In DNA form, the CDR3 reads TGTGCCAGCTTAGTTGGCGGGGCACTCTACGAGCAGTACTTC. It encodes CASLVGGALYEQYF. The chain couples TRBV2 to TRBJ2-7; weak D call: TRBD2 (6 bases). Germline V gene lookup returns CDR1 SNHLY and CDR2 FYNNEI. The V and J ends lost 8 bases and 3 bases respectively, with 17 bases between them. The CDR3 sequence is 14 residues long.

This chain uses TRBV7-2 with TRBJ2-7, with 10 bases identical to TRBD1. TRBJ2-4 matches the DNA end more closely, so the J call is doubtful. Germline values: CDR1 SGHTA, CDR2 FQGNSA. This CDR3 has 14 amino acids. CDR3 in amino acids: CASSTPGTGDIQYF. In DNA, the CDR3 is TGTGCCAGCTCCACCCCCGGGACAGGGGACATTCAGTACTTC.

This clonotype was observed many times. This rearrangement joins TRBV6-5 to TRBJ1-1; D not certain. The CDR3 runs to 13 residues. V dropped 5 bases and J dropped 3 bases, with 10 bases sitting between them. In germline, CDR1 is MNHEY, CDR2 SVGAGI. CDR3 coding DNA: TGTGCCAGCAGTCATAAGAGGTACACTGAAGCTTTCTTT. Residues: CASSHKRYTEAFF.

Worth noting for this clonotype: A read error is possible here, since a much larger clone lies one base away. The rearrangement links TRBV14 to TRBJ2-1; unclear D gene. Germline V gene lookup returns CDR1 SGHDN and CDR2 FVKESK. The CDR3 loop spans 14 amino acids. The CDR3 sequence: CASSQDSNYNEQLF. For the CDR3, the DNA is TGTGCCAGCAGCCAAGACTCTAATTACAATGAGCAGCTCTTC.

In this sample, this clonotype turned up many times. The chain combines TRBV12-3 or TRBV12-4 with TRBJ2-7, with D perhaps matching TRBD1 (6 bases). The CDR3 has 13 residues. The germline V and J ends were trimmed by 5 bases and 2 bases, with 10 bases remaining between them. CDR3: CASSRTAAYEQYF. The CDR3 DNA is TGTGCCAGCAGTAGGACAGCCGCCTACGAGCAGTACTTC.

Turning to this clonotype: An end of the junction does not agree with germline; a read error may underlie this. The CDR3 is CATSEPGQGTGYTF. CDR3 DNA sequence: TGTGCCACCAGTGAGCCGGGACAGGGAACTGGCTACACCTTC. V is TRBV10-3 and J is TRBJ1-2; 9 bases line up with TRBD1. The CDR3 loop spans 14 amino acids. Germline loops: CDR1 ENHRY, CDR2 SYGVKD.

This clonotype appeared many times. The chain combines TRBV20-1 with TRBJ2-2; D ambiguous. CDR1 and CDR2 from the germline V gene are DFQATT and SNEGSKA (reference sequence). The V end was cut by 0 bases, the J end by 3 bases, with 5 bases between. This CDR3 contains 13 residues. The CDR3 DNA reads TGCAGTGCTAGAGACGATTACACCGGGGAGCTGTTTTTT. Protein sequence: CSARDDYTGELFF.

This clonotype was counted a few times. This chain links TRBV20-1 with TRBJ2-7; TRBD2 matches 9 bases. CDR1 and CDR2 (germline): DFQATT, SNEGSKA (reference sequence). The length of the CDR3 is 14 residues. After removal of 6 bases from V and 2 bases from J, the junction contained 8 bases not matched to a gene. The CDR3 region is CSAPLTSGPYEQYF. The CDR3 region has the DNA TGCAGTGCCCCATTGACTAGCGGACCCTACGAGCAGTACTTC.

For this clonotype: This CDR3 fails to terminate in the conserved phenylalanine or tryptophan, so it likely reflects a read error. No DNA is shown, since the ends of the CDR3 on it are uncertain; the CDR3 is the one TCRdb lists. The chain's CDR3 is CASSLGAP. The chain carries TRBV7-6 and TRBJ1-1. Germline loops: CDR1 SGHVS, CDR2 FNYEAQ. The CDR3 length equals 8 residues, ends included.